Shown below are 20 T cell receptor beta chains from a single sample sequenced in a study of cytomegalovirus exposure and HLA in healthy donors. The PCR made use of 60 Vbeta and 13 Jbeta primers. Sequencing used immunoSEQ multiplex PCR; TCRdb keeps in-frame clones, though not all of them. The table for this sample gives 60,000 to 70,000 clones. The sample comprised PBMCs. These receptors all stem from a boy aged 5-17 years in good health and CMV-seronegative.

As for this clone: This specimen includes other DNA sequences encoding the same CDR3. The chain carries TRBV4-2 and TRBJ1-1; maybe TRBD1 (5 bases). The CDR3 spans 14 residues. Germline V lookup: CDR1 LGHNA, CDR2 YNFKEQ. The V end lost 4 bases, the J end lost 6 bases, and 15 bases lay between the germline ends. The CDR3 spells CASSPTIQGAEAFF. The CDR3, as DNA: TGTGCCAGCAGCCCGACAATCCAGGGCGCTGAAGCTTTCTTT.

J is TRBJ1-2 and V is TRBV14; D not resolved. Trimming left V 0 bases short and J 5 bases short, with 13 bases between. The CDR3 is 15 residues long. CDR1 and CDR2 from the germline V gene are SGHDN and FVKESK. CDR3 loop: CASSQDFGGGYGYTF. The CDR3 DNA follows: TGTGCCAGCAGCCAAGACTTCGGAGGCGGGTATGGCTACACCTTC.

The J gene is TRBJ1-1, the V gene TRBV5-4, with TRBD1 identical over 7 bases. CDR1 and CDR2 from the germline V gene are SGHNT and YYREEE (reference sequence). The V gene end was trimmed by 4 bases and the J gene end by 2 bases; junction bases not matched to a gene: 8. The CDR3 spans 15 residues. The CDR3 protein is CASSSTGVANTEAFF. CDR3 in DNA: TGTGCCAGCAGCAGCACAGGGGTCGCAAACACTGAAGCTTTCTTT. The full variable domain, completed using reference TRBV5-4 and TRBJ1-1, is ETGVTQSPTHLIKTRGQQVTLRCSSQSGHNTVSWYQQALGQGPQFIFQYYREEENGRGNFPPRFSGLQFPNYSSELNVNALELDDSALYLCASSSTGVANTEAFFGQGTRLTVV.

This rearrangement joins TRBV29-1 to TRBJ1-2, with D tentatively TRBD1 (5 bases). Germline CDR1 reads SQVTM; CDR2 reads ANQGSEA. The CDR3 covers 14 residues. V lost 6 bases and J lost 2, with 16 bases in between. For the CDR3, the DNA is TGCAGCGTCCGAGGCAGGGTTGGAAACTATGGCTACACCTTC. Its translation: CSVRGRVGNYGYTF.

The rearrangement joins TRBV7-9 to TRBJ2-5; the match to TRBD2 covers 9 bases. This CDR3 spans 15 amino acids. Germline values: CDR1 SEHNR, CDR2 FQNEAQ (reference sequence). V lost 5 bases, J lost 4 bases, and 8 bases stayed unmatched. This chain's CDR3 is CASSPGTRGGETQYF. The CDR3 DNA reads as TGTGCCAGCAGCCCCGGGACGCGGGGGGGAGAGACCCAGTACTTC.

Worth noting for this clone: This same CDR3 is encoded by further DNA sequences in the sample. This sequence joins TRBV5-1 and TRBJ2-3; TRBD2 is a possible D gene (6 bases). Germline CDR1 is SGHRS and CDR2 is YFSETQ. The CDR3 is made up of 16 amino acids. V was pared by 0 bases and J by 0 bases, with 11 bases between. This CDR3 reads CASSLVFGGSTDTQYF. The CDR3 DNA reads TGCGCCAGCAGCTTGGTTTTCGGGGGAAGCACAGATACGCAGTATTTT.

The chain recombines TRBV29-1 with TRBJ1-2; D perhaps matches TRBD1 (6 bases). The germline V gene encodes CDR1 SQVTM and CDR2 ANQGSEA. The CDR3 contains 13 residues. The V gene lost 4 bases and the J gene lost 2 bases, with 11 bases spanning the gap. This chain's CDR3 is CSVAGAKNYGYTF. In DNA form, the CDR3 reads TGCAGCGTTGCAGGGGCTAAAAACTATGGCTACACCTTC. The whole variable domain, remainder taken from reference TRBV29-1 and TRBJ1-2, is SAVISQKPSRDICQRGTSLTIQCQVDSQVTMMFWYRQQPGQSLTLIATANQGSEATYESGFVIDKFPISRPNLTFSTLTVSNMSPEDSSIYLCSVAGAKNYGYTFGSGTRLTVV.

The chain has TRBV9 and TRBJ2-1; 11 bases are shared with TRBD2. J was trimmed by 6 bases and V by 4 bases; bases with no gene match: 6. Germline CDR1 reads SGDLS; CDR2 reads YYNGEE. The CDR3 contains 15 residues. This CDR3 reads CASSYTSGSGNEQFF. CDR3 nucleotide sequence: TGTGCCAGCAGCTATACTAGCGGGAGCGGCAATGAGCAGTTCTTC.

CDR3 loop: CASSLNNGYTF. DNA for the CDR3: TGTGCCAGCAGCTTAAACAATGGCTACACCTTC. V gene TRBV11-2 combines with J gene TRBJ1-2; no definite D call. Germline values: CDR1 SGHAT, CDR2 FQNNGV. The ends were cut back, 2 bases at V and 6 bases at J, with 4 bases in the middle. The CDR3 consists of 11 residues.

This chain links TRBV2 with TRBJ2-2, with D perhaps matching TRBD1 (6 bases). Germline V CDR1 and CDR2: SNHLY, FYNNEI. CDR3 length equals 13 residues. V was clipped by 8 bases and J by 1 base, with 8 bases between them. The CDR3 DNA is TGTGCCAGCCAAGGGGGGAACACCGGGGAGCTGTTTTTT. Encoded protein: CASQGGNTGELFF. The full variable domain, in which reference TRBV2 and TRBJ2-2 provide the parts outside the CDR3, is EPEVTQTPSHQVTQMGQEVILRCVPISNHLYFYWYRQILGQKVEFLVSFYNNEISEKSEIFDDQFSVERPDGSNFTLKIRSTKLEDSAMYFCASQGGNTGELFFGEGSRLTVL.

The gene calls are TRBV7-9 and TRBJ2-5, with a weak D call TRBD1 (5 bases). With 3 bases removed from V and 7 bases from J, the gap between germline ends came to 15 bases. The CDR3 totals 14 residues. Germline V lookup: CDR1 SEHNR, CDR2 FQNEAQ (reference sequence). The CDR3 reads CASSLETVVATQYF. CDR3 DNA sequence: TGTGCCAGCAGCTTGGAGACAGTCGTAGCGACCCAGTACTTC. Looking up the rest from reference TRBV7-9 and TRBJ2-5 gives the full variable domain: DTGVSQNPRHKITKRGQNVTFRCDPISEHNRLYWYRQTLGQGPEFLTYFQNEAQLEKSRLLSDRFSAERPKGSFSTLEIQRTEQGDSAMYLCASSLETVVATQYFGPGTRLLVL.

The genes are TRBV4-3 and TRBJ1-2; D may be TRBD1 (6 bases). V lost 4 bases and J lost 4, with 16 bases in between. This CDR3 is 15 amino acids long. Per germline, CDR1 LGHNA and CDR2 YSLEER. The chain's CDR3 is CASSRDPAGAYGYTF. In DNA, the CDR3 is TGCGCCAGCAGCCGCGACCCCGCAGGGGCCTATGGCTACACCTTC.

The chain recombines TRBV5-4 with TRBJ2-7; 10 nucleotides agree with TRBD1. The CDR3 totals 15 residues. Germline trimming cut 5 bases from V and 1 base from J; bases unmatched to any gene: 6. Germline V gene lookup returns CDR1 SGHNT and CDR2 YYREEE (reference sequence). The CDR3 region has the DNA TGTGCCAGCAGTCCGGACAGGGGGAATTCCTACGAGCAGTACTTC. The encoded protein is CASSPDRGNSYEQYF.

The V gene is TRBV5-6, the J gene TRBJ2-5; D ambiguous. The CDR3 sequence is 11 residues long. V lost 4 bases, J lost 2 bases, and 3 bases lay in between. CDR1 is SGHDT, CDR2 YYEEEE, per germline. The CDR3 nucleotides read TGTGCCAGCAGCCGTCAAGAGACCCAGTACTTC. Its translation is CASSRQETQYF.

The CDR3 coding sequence is TGCGCCAGCAGCTTGGGGGACAGGGCAGTGAACGGCTACACCTTC. Translation: CASSLGDRAVNGYTF. The V gene is TRBV5-1, the J gene TRBJ1-2; 9 nucleotides match TRBD1. V shed 0 bases, J shed 8 bases, and the junction held 8 bases outside the gene matches. Germline loops: CDR1 SGHRS, CDR2 YFSETQ. The CDR3 runs 15 residues.

J is TRBJ2-3 and V is TRBV11-2; TRBD1 matches at 9 bases. This CDR3 is built from 16 residues. The V gene end was trimmed by 4 bases and the J gene end by 3 bases; junction bases not matched to a gene: 8. CDR1 and CDR2 (germline): SGHAT, FQNNGV. CDR3 in DNA: TGTGCCAGCAGCTGGACAGGGGCCACAATTACAGATACGCAGTATTTT. This translates into CASSWTGATITDTQYF.

The chain uses TRBV11-2 and TRBJ2-7; 7 bases line up with TRBD1. Losses at the gene ends were 5 bases for V and 2 bases for J; bases not matched to a gene: 9. Germline V lookup: CDR1 SGHAT, CDR2 FQNNGV. The CDR3 consists of 15 residues. The CDR3 DNA sequence: TGTGCCAGCAGCACCGACAGGGCCCCCGCCTACGAGCAGTACTTC. Encoded protein: CASSTDRAPAYEQYF.

The chain carries TRBV2 and TRBJ1-1, with 10 bases lining up with TRBD1. V was clipped by 6 bases and J by 0 bases; unmatched bases: 1. The CDR3 spans 14 residues. Germline V CDR1 and CDR2: SNHLY, FYNNEI. CDR3: CASRTGGLNTEAFF. The CDR3 DNA is TGTGCCAGCAGGACAGGGGGCTTGAACACTGAAGCTTTCTTT.

J is TRBJ2-1 and V is TRBV7-9, with D perhaps matching TRBD2 (6 bases). The ends were cut back, 6 bases at V and 3 bases at J, with 15 bases in the middle. The CDR3 is made up of 15 amino acids. Germline V gene sequence: CDR1 SEHNR, CDR2 FQNEAQ (reference sequence). This chain's CDR3 is CASSLTGTLYNEQFF. The CDR3 nucleotides are TGTGCCAGCAGTCTCACCGGGACTCTCTACAATGAGCAGTTCTTC.

The V gene is TRBV19, the J gene TRBJ1-1, with 9 bases aligning to TRBD1. Germline CDR1 reads LNHDA; CDR2 reads SQIVND (reference sequence). The CDR3 contains 14 residues. V lost 7 bases and J lost 5; bases outside the gene matches: 8. In DNA form, the CDR3 reads TGTGCCAGTAACACGGGACAGGGTAAGACTGAAGCTTTCTTT. It codes for CASNTGQGKTEAFF.